Included here is one TCR beta chain sequence, with context. The sample comes from a study of shared clonotypes between healthy human individuals. The protocol was immunoSEQ multiplex PCR, while the TCRdb copy is restricted to in-frame clones and leaves out a portion. Of about 1 million clones in the sample, roughly 74% were seen once. Sequences were obtained from memory CD4+ T cells from PBMCs. Subset in this sample: CD45RA-negative fraction. This clonotype was obtained from a man younger than 35 in good health. Some clones in this sample may be carry-over from other donors' samples.

CDR3 coding DNA: TGTGCCAGCAGCTTGCCGACAGGGAGACATACGCAGTATTTT. The encoded protein is CASSLPTGRHTQYF. The chain couples TRBV5-4 to TRBJ2-3; 7 bases are a match to TRBD1. Germline assignment: CDR1 SGHNT and CDR2 YYREEE (reference sequence). The V gene end was trimmed by 1 base and the J gene end by 7 bases; junction bases not matched to a gene: 6. This CDR3 region has 14 residues.